One sample yielded the 10 T cell receptor beta chains listed below, sequenced in a study of early T cells in non-severe SARS-CoV-2 infection. TCRdb used MiXCR to reprocess the 5' RACE reads, holding one entry per CDR3 protein. The data show 27,000 or so distinct CDR3 sequences, over 2.5% seen once. Sequencing used whole blood. These receptor sequences come from an adult who was a healthcare worker with PCR-confirmed SARS-CoV-2 infection or an uninfected control (not recorded which).

This clonotype was recorded many times. This chain uses TRBV20-1 with TRBJ2-5; 7 bases match TRBD2. CDR3 length equals 15 residues. V lost 3 bases, J lost 1 base, and 8 bases stayed unmatched. CDR1 is DFQATT and CDR2 is SNEGSKA in the germline V gene (reference sequence). The CDR3 DNA is TGCAGTGCTAGTTTCCCGGCGGGGGTCCAAGAGACCCAGTACTTC. This sequence encodes CSASFPAGVQETQYF.

This clonotype was recorded many times. The V gene is TRBV6-1, the J gene TRBJ1-1, with D possibly being TRBD1 (5 bases). The V end lost 4 bases, the J end lost 6 bases, and 15 bases lay between the germline ends. This CDR3 contains 14 residues. Germline CDR1 reads MNHNS; CDR2 reads SASEGT. The CDR3 spells CASSAWGRSSEAFF. In DNA form, the CDR3 reads TGTGCCAGCAGTGCTTGGGGGAGATCCTCTGAAGCTTTCTTT.

This clonotype was detected many times. The rearrangement links TRBV12-3 or TRBV12-4 to TRBJ2-5, with a possible D match to TRBD2 (6 bases). This CDR3 spans 14 amino acids. Between the trimmed V and J ends, which lost 5 bases and 8 bases, there was a span of 18 bases. The CDR3: CASSLPGQAGTQYF. In DNA form, the CDR3 reads TGTGCCAGCAGTCTACCGGGCCAGGCGGGAACCCAGTACTTC.

The chain links TRBV7-9 to TRBJ2-1, with TRBD2 identical over 10 bases. V trimming: 5 bases; J trimming: 1 base; junction bases outside the gene matches: 20. The CDR3 is made up of 21 amino acids. CDR1 is SEHNR and CDR2 is FQNEAQ in the germline V gene (reference sequence). In DNA, the CDR3 is TGTGCCAGCAGCGTAACCGGACTAGCGGATACTTACCGATTTTCCTACAATGAGCAGTTCTTC. Encoded protein: CASSVTGLADTYRFSYNEQFF.

This clonotype came up many times. The rearrangement links TRBV2 to TRBJ1-1, with 9 positions matching TRBD1. This CDR3 contains 16 residues. The germline V gene encodes CDR1 SNHLY and CDR2 FYNNEI. The V segment lost 4 bases and the J segment 6 bases; nucleotides outside the gene matches: 12. CDR3 loop: CASSAGTGTGTAEAFF. In DNA, the CDR3 is TGTGCCAGCAGTGCAGGGACAGGGACGGGGACGGCTGAAGCTTTCTTT. The variable domain in full, completed from reference TRBV2 and TRBJ1-1, reads EPEVTQTPSHQVTQMGQEVILRCVPISNHLYFYWYRQILGQKVEFLVSFYNNEISEKSEIFDDQFSVERPDGSNFTLKIRSTKLEDSAMYFCASSAGTGTGTAEAFFGQGTRLTVV.

This clonotype appeared many times. The rearrangement links TRBV7-9 to TRBJ2-5, with 8 nucleotides matching TRBD2. The CDR3 totals 20 residues. Germline CDR1 reads SEHNR; CDR2 reads FQNEAQ (reference sequence). The V and J ends lost 5 bases and 2 bases, in that order; junction bases with no gene match: 22. CDR3: CASSRVLAESFFRDQETQYF. In nucleotides, the CDR3 is TGTGCCAGCAGCCGCGTACTAGCGGAATCGTTCTTTAGGGATCAAGAGACCCAGTACTTC.

This clonotype was picked up a small number of times. V gene TRBV5-5 combines with J gene TRBJ2-6, with D perhaps matching TRBD2 (5 bases). The CDR3 length is 17 residues. Trimming cost V 0 bases and J 0 bases, with 10 bases left between them. Germline assignment: CDR1 SGHKS and CDR2 YYEKEE (reference sequence). This CDR3 is CASSLAGLSSGANVLTF. DNA of the CDR3: TGTGCCAGCAGCTTGGCTGGACTGAGCTCTGGGGCCAACGTCCTGACTTTC.

This clonotype was observed many times. This sequence joins TRBV10-2 and TRBJ1-1, with D tentatively TRBD1 (5 bases). From germline, CDR1 is WSHSY and CDR2 SAAADI. CDR3 length equals 12 residues. Trimming cost V 8 bases and J 0 bases, with 7 bases left between them. The CDR3 sequence is CASGTVNTEAFF. CDR3 in DNA: TGCGCCAGCGGGACGGTGAACACTGAAGCTTTCTTT.

In its sample, this clonotype was seen many times. The V gene is TRBV20-1, the J gene TRBJ2-1; 13 bases align to TRBD2. The CDR3 runs to 15 residues. Germline CDR1 DFQATT, CDR2 SNEGSKA (reference sequence). V dropped 3 bases and J dropped 4; count of bases not matched to a gene: 3. The CDR3 sequence is CSASTSGGVYNEQFF. In DNA form, the CDR3 reads TGCAGTGCTAGTACTAGCGGGGGGGTTTACAATGAGCAGTTCTTC.

This clonotype was counted at least ten times. The chain carries TRBV18 and TRBJ2-2; tentative D call: TRBD1 (6 bases). Trimming took 0 bases from V and 2 from J, leaving 10 bases between them. CDR1 is KGHSH, CDR2 LQKENI, per germline. The CDR3 covers 16 residues. CDR3 sequence: CASSPPNRANTGELFF. In DNA form, the CDR3 reads TGTGCCAGCTCACCACCGAACAGGGCAAACACCGGGGAGCTGTTTTTT.